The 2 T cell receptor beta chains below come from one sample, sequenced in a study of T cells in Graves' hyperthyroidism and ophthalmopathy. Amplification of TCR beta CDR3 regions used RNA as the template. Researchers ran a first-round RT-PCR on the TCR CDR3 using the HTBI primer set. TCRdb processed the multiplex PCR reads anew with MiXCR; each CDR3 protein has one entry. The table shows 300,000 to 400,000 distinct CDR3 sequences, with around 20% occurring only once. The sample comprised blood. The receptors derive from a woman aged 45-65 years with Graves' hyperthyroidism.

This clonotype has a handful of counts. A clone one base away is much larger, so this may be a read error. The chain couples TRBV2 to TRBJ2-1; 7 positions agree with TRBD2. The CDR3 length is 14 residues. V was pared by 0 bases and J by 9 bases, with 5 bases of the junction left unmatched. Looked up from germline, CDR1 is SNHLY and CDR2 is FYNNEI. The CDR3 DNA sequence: TGTGCCAGCAGTGAAGCTCTAGCGGCGATTGAGCAGTTCTTC. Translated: CASSEALAAIEQFF.

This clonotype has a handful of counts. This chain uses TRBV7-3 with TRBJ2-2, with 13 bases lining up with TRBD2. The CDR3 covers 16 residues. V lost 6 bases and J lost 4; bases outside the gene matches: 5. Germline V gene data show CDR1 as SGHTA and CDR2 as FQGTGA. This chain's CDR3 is CASSLLAGGPTGELFF. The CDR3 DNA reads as TGTGCCAGCAGTTTACTAGCGGGAGGGCCCACCGGGGAGCTGTTTTTT.